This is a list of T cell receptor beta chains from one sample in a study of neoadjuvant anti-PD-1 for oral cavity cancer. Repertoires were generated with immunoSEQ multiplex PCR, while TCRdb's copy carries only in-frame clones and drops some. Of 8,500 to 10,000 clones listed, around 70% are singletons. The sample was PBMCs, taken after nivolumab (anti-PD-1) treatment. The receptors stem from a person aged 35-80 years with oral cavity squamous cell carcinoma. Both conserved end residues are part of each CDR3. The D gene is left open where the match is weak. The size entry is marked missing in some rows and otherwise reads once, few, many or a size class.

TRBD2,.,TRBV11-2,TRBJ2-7,TGTGCCAGCAGCTTATATGCGGGGGGCTCCTACGAGCAGTACTTC,CASSLYAGGSYEQYF
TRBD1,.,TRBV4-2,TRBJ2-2,TGTGCCAGCAGCCAAACCGGGACAGCGAACACCGGGGAGCTGTTTTTT,CASSQTGTANTGELFF
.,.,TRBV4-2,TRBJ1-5,TGTGCCAGCAGCCCAATCCGGGACGGCAATCAGCCCCAGCATTTT,CASSPIRDGNQPQHF
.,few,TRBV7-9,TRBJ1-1,TGTGCCACCTGGGAGCTACAGGGCGGCACTGAAGCTTTCTTT,CATWELQGGTEAFF
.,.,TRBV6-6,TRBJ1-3,TGTGCCAGCAGTTACGCACAAGGGGCCTCTGGAAACACCATATATTTT,CASSYAQGASGNTIYF
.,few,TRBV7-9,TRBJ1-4,TGTGCCAGCAGCTTAGGGACAGCAACTAATGAAAAACTGTTTTTT,CASSLGTATNEKLFF
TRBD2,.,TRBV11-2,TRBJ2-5,TGTGCCAGCAGCCCTAGCGGGGCAGGGGAGACCCAGTACTTC,CASSPSGAGETQYF
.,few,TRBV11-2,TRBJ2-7,TGTGCCAGCAGCCCCACCCTGATGGACGAGCAGTACTTC,CASSPTLMDEQYF
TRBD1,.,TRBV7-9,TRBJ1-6,TGTGCCAGCACCATAAAACCGGGACAGATTAATTCACCCCTCCACTTT,CASTIKPGQINSPLHF
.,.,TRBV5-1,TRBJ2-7,TGCGCCAGCAGCTTGGGTGTCCACGAGCAGTACTTC,CASSLGVHEQYF
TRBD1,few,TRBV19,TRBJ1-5,TGTGCCAGCCGACAGGGAACTAGCAATCAGCCCCAGCATTTT,CASRQGTSNQPQHF
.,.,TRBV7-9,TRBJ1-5,TGTGCCAGCAGCTTAGGGTCCAGGGGACATAGCAATCAGCCCCAGCATTTT,CASSLGSRGHSNQPQHF
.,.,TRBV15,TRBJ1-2,TGTGCCACCAGCAGAGATCGAAGCTGGGGCTACACCTTC,CATSRDRSWGYTF
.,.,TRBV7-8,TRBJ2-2,TGTGCCAGCAGCTTAGAGATCGGGGAGCTGTTTTTT,CASSLEIGELFF
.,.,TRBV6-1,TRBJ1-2,TGTGCCAGCAGTGAGGGAGAGTGGAGAGGCTACACCTTC,CASSEGEWRGYTF
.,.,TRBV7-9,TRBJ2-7,TGTGCCAGCAGCTTAATGGTCGAGCAGTACTTC,CASSLMVEQYF
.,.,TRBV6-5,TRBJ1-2,TGTGCCAGCAGGACGAACAGGGATAACTATGGCTACACCTTC,CASRTNRDNYGYTF
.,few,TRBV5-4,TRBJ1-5,TGTGCCAGCAGCTTGGGAGGGGCCCCGGATCAGCCCCAGCATTTT,CASSLGGAPDQPQHF
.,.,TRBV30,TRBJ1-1,TGTGCCTGGATTTTTATCGCTGAAGCTTTCTTT,CAWIFIAEAFF
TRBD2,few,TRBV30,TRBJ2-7,TGTGCCTGGAGGGCAACCGGGACTAGCGGGAGGGCCATCTACGAGCAGTACTTC,CAWRATGTSGRAIYEQYF
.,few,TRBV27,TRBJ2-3,TGTGCCAGCACCTTGACTGGGCGTGTTGGAGATACGCAGTATTTT,CASTLTGRVGDTQYF
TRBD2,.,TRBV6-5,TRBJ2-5,TGTGCCAGCTCGATTGCGGGGGTCTCGGAGACCCAGTACTTC,CASSIAGVSETQYF
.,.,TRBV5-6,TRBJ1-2,TGTGCCAGCAGTTGGGAGGACACTATTTCCTACTATGGCTACACCTTC,CASSWEDTISYYGYTF
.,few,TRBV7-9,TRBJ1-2,TGTGCCAGCAGCTTCGAAGAAGGTATAGGGTGGAACTATGGCTACACCTTC,CASSFEEGIGWNYGYTF
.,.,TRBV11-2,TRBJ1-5,TGTGCCAGCAGCTTGGTCGGTCAGCCCCAGCATTTT,CASSLVGQPQHF
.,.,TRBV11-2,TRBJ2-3,TGTGCCAGCAGCTTTAGGGCGAGCGGGCAGCTTACGCAGTATTTT,CASSFRASGQLTQYF
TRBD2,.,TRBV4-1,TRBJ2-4,TGCGCCAGCAGCCAAGATATGGCCAGCGGGGGATCGAAAAACATTCAGTACTTC,CASSQDMASGGSKNIQYF
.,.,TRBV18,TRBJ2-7,TGTGCCAGCTCACCGCCCTCGAGCTCCTACGAGCAGTACTTC,CASSPPSSSYEQYF
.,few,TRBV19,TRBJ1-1,TGTGCCAGTAGGATCAACACTGAAGCTTTCTTT,CASRINTEAFF
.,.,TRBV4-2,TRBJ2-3,TGTGCCAGCAGCTACGGTAGCAGCGGAATGCCCAGCACAGATACGCAGTATTTT,CASSYGSSGMPSTDTQYF
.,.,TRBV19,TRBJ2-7,TGTGCCAGTAGTATGGACAGATCACACGGAGGCGAGCAGTACTTC,CASSMDRSHGGEQYF
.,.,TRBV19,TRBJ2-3,TGTGCCAGTAGTATGGTGGCTAGCGGCACAGATACGCAGTATTTT,CASSMVASGTDTQYF
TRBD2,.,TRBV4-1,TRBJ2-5,TGCGCCAGCAGCCAAACTAGCGGGGTGCGGGAGACCCAGTACTTC,CASSQTSGVRETQYF
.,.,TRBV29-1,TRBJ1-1,TGCAGCACCTCAACAGCGAACACTGAAGCTTTCTTT,CSTSTANTEAFF
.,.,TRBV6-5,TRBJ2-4,TGTGCCAGCAGTTCTCGGATAGCCAAAAACATTCAGTACTTC,CASSSRIAKNIQYF
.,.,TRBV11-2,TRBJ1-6,TGTGCCAGCAGCGGCTCACAGCCCGGTGGTTCACCCCTCCACTTT,CASSGSQPGGSPLHF
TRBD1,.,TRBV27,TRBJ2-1,TGTGCCAGCAGTTCGGGACAGCTTTACAATGAGCAGTTCTTC,CASSSGQLYNEQFF
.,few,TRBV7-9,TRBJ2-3,TGTGCCAGCAGCCGGCTAGCGTATGAGGCCACAGATACGCAGTATTTT,CASSRLAYEATDTQYF
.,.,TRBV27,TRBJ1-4,TGTGCCAGCAGCCCGGGGCGGGGGGCAACTAATGAAAAACTGTTTTTT,CASSPGRGATNEKLFF
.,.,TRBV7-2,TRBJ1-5,TGTGCCAGCATGCCGGTACCGAGCAATCAGCCCCAGCATTTT,CASMPVPSNQPQHF